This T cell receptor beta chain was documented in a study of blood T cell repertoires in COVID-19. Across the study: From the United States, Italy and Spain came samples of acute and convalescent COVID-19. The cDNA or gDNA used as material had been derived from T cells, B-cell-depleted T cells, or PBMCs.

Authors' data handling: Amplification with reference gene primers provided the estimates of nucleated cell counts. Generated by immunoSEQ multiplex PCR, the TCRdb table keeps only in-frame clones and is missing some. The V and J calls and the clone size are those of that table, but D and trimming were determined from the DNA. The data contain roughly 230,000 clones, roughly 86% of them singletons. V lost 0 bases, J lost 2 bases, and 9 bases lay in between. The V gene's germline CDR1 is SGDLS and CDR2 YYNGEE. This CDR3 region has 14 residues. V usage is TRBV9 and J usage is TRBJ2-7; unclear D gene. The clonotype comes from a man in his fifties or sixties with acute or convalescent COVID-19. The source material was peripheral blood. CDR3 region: CASSVGADTYEQYF. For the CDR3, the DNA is TGTGCCAGCAGCGTAGGAGCAGACACCTACGAGCAGTACTTC.